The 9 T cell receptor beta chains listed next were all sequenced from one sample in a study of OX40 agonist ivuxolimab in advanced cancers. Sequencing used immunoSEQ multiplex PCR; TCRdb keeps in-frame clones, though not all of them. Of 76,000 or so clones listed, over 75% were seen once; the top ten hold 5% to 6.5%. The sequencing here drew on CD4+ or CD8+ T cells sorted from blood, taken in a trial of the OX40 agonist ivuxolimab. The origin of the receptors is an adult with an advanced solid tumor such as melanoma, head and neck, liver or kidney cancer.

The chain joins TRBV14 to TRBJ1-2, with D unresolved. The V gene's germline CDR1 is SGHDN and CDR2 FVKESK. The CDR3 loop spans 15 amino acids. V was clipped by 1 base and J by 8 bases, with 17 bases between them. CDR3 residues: CASSQVGTITGGYTF. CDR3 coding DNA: TGTGCCAGCAGCCAAGTTGGCACTATCACCGGAGGCTACACCTTC.

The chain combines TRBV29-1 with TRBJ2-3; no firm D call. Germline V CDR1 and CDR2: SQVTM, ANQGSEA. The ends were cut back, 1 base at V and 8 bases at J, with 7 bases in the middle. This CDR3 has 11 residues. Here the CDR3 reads CSVEAGSTQYF. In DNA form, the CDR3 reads TGCAGCGTTGAAGCTGGGTCTACGCAGTATTTT.

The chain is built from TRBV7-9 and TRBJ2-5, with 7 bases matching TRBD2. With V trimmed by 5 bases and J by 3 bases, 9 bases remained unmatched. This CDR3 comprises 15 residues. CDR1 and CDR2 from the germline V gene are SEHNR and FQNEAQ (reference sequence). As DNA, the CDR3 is TGTGCCAGCAGCCGAGCGGGACTACCAAAAGAGACCCAGTACTTC. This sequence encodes CASSRAGLPKETQYF.

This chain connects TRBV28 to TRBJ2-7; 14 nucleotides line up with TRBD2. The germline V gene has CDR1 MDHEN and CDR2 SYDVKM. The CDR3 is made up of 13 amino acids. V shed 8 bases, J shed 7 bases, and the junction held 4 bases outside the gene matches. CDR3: CASLTSGRGEQYF. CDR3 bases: TGTGCCAGCCTGACTAGCGGGAGGGGTGAGCAGTACTTC. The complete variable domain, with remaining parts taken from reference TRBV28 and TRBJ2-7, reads DVKVTQSSRYLVKRTGEKVFLECVQDMDHENMFWYRQDPGLGLRLIYFSYDVKMKEKGDIPEGYSVSREKKERFSLILESASTNQTSMYLCASLTSGRGEQYFGPGTRLTVT.

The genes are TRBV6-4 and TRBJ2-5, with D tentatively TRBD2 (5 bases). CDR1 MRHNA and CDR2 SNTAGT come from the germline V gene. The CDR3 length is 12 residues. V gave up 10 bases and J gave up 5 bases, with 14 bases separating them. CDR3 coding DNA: TGTGCCACCCGGGGAGACGGGGAGACCCAGTACTTC. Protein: CATRGDGETQYF.

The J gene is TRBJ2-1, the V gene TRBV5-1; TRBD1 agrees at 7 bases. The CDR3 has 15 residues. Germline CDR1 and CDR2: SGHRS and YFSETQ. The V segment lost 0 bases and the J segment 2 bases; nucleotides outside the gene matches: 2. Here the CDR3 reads CASSLDRGTYNEQFF. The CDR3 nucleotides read TGCGCCAGCAGCTTGGACAGGGGAACCTACAATGAGCAGTTCTTC.

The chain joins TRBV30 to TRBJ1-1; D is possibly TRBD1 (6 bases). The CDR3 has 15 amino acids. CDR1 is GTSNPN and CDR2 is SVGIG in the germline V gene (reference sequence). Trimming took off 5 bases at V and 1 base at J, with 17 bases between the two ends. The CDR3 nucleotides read TGTGCCTGGGTCCTAGGGGGGCATGGGAACACTGAAGCTTTCTTT. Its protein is CAWVLGGHGNTEAFF.

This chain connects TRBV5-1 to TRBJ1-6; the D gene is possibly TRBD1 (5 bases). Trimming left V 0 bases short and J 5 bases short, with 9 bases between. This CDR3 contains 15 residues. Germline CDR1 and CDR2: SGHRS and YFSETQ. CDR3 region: CASSLDGHDNSPLHF. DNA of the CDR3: TGCGCCAGCAGCTTGGACGGACACGATAATTCACCCCTCCACTTT.

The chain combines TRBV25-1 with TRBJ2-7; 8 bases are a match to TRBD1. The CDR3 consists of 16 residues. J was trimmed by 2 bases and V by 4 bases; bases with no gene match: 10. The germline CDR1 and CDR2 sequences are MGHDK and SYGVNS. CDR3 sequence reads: CASSATGTGFAYEQYF. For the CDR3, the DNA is TGTGCCAGCAGTGCCACCGGGACAGGATTTGCCTACGAGCAGTACTTC.